This entry is about one T cell receptor (beta chain). What it binds is unknown. The protocol was immunoSEQ multiplex PCR, while the TCRdb copy is restricted to in-frame clones and leaves out a portion. This sample yields some 210,000 clones, of which roughly 85% are seen a single time; roughly 5.5% belongs to the top ten. CDR1 and CDR2 (germline): MNHEY, SMNVEV (reference sequence). This CDR3 comprises 16 residues. V trimming: 5 bases; J trimming: 2 bases; junction bases outside the gene matches: 8. The data are from a study of cytomegalovirus exposure and HLA in healthy donors. Broader study findings: A few CMV-associated chains proved CMV antigen-specific in vitro. Usually a TCR sequence was rare, but some public TCRs were found in many donors. High specificity and sensitivity for cytomegalovirus status were reported for the classifier.

Sequenced material: PBMCs. This chain uses TRBV27 with TRBJ1-5, with 8 bases identical to TRBD1. The sequence came from a young woman in good health and CMV-seronegative. The CDR3 nucleotides are TGTGCCAGCAGTCCTACGCGGACAGGGCGCAATCAGCCCCAGCATTTT. Protein sequence: CASSPTRTGRNQPQHF.